Presented here are 20 T cell receptor beta chains from one specimen sequenced in a study of blood T cell repertoires in COVID-19. The table came from immunoSEQ multiplex PCR; TCRdb's copy has only in-frame clones and leaves some out. The table records 180,000 or so clones, over 75% of them present only once. The sequenced sample consisted of peripheral blood. The receptors originated from a woman aged 80 or older with acute or convalescent COVID-19.

This chain connects TRBV29-1 to TRBJ2-7, with 10 bases identical to TRBD1. CDR1 and CDR2 (germline): SQVTM, ANQGSEA. V was clipped by 5 bases and J by 7 bases; unmatched bases: 5. The CDR3 is 12 amino acids. CDR3 coding DNA: TGCAGCGTTAGACAGGGGGCGACTGAGCAGTACTTC. It yields the protein CSVRQGATEQYF.

This clone was detected only once. The rearrangement links TRBV3-1 (or the pseudogene TRBV3-2) to TRBJ1-6, with D possibly TRBD1 on 6 matching bases. Germline V lookup: CDR1 LGHDT, CDR2 YNNKEL (reference sequence). This CDR3 contains 17 residues. V was trimmed by 3 bases and J by 7 bases, leaving 19 bases between them. The CDR3 nucleotides read TGTGCCAGCAGCCATACCCGTTTGGGGGCTTGGAATTCACCCCTCCACTTT. This gives the protein CASSHTRLGAWNSPLHF.

The chain combines TRBV6-5 with TRBJ1-1; TRBD1 agrees at 9 bases. J gave up 4 bases and V 7 bases, and 7 bases lay outside the gene matches. The CDR3 totals 14 residues. Germline CDR1 and CDR2: MNHEY and SVGAGI. The CDR3 region is CASNGQGFSTEAFF. The CDR3 DNA reads as TGTGCCAGCAACGGACAGGGGTTTAGCACTGAAGCTTTCTTT.

V and J are TRBV18 and TRBJ2-1, with TRBD1 matching 11 bases. The V segment lost 3 bases and the J segment 3 bases; nucleotides outside the gene matches: 4. The CDR3 contains 16 residues. Germline loops: CDR1 KGHSH, CDR2 LQKENI. The CDR3 spells CASSPAGTGGYNEQFF. In DNA, the CDR3 is TGTGCCAGCTCACCGGCCGGGACAGGGGGCTACAATGAGCAGTTCTTC. Full variable domain (missing parts from reference TRBV18 and TRBJ2-1): NAGVMQNPRHLVRRRGQEARLRCSPMKGHSHVYWYRQLPEEGLKFMVYLQKENIIDESGMPKERFSAEFPKEGPSILRIQQVVRGDSAAYFCASSPAGTGGYNEQFFGPGTRLTVL.

This sequence joins TRBV7-2 and TRBJ2-1; 7 nucleotides match TRBD2. The length of the CDR3 is 13 residues. Germline lookup yields CDR1 SGHTA and CDR2 FQGNSA. After removal of 5 bases from V and 10 bases from J, the junction contained 8 bases not matched to a gene. In DNA form, the CDR3 reads TGTGCCAGCAGCCCAGAGACTAGCAGGGAGCAGTTCTTC. Residues: CASSPETSREQFF.

The gene calls are TRBV4-1 and TRBJ1-5; D is perhaps TRBD1 (5 bases). The CDR3 loop spans 15 amino acids. CDR1 and CDR2 from the germline V gene are MGHRA and YSYEKL. V was cut by 2 bases and J by 2 bases, with 10 bases left in between. The CDR3 DNA is TGCGCCAGCAGCCAACTTGGCAGGGGCAATCAGCCCCAGCATTTT. Encoded protein: CASSQLGRGNQPQHF.

The rearrangement links TRBV15 to TRBJ1-2, with TRBD1 as a possible D gene (6 bases). Trimming cost V 1 base and J 7 bases, with 13 bases left between them. Germline values: CDR1 LNHNV, CDR2 YYDKDF (reference sequence). The CDR3 totals 14 residues. CDR3 bases: TGTGCCACCAGCAGAGCACTGGGGGCTTCTGGCTACACCTTC. Translation gives CATSRALGASGYTF.

This sequence joins TRBV2 and TRBJ1-2; D possibly corresponds to TRBD1 (6 bases). The CDR3 extends over 15 amino acids. Germline V lookup: CDR1 SNHLY, CDR2 FYNNEI. V lost 3 bases and J lost 0, with 11 bases in between. The CDR3 is CASSDGGLSNYGYTF. The CDR3 region has the DNA TGTGCCAGCAGTGACGGGGGGCTCTCTAACTATGGCTACACCTTC.

This chain uses TRBV7-6 with TRBJ2-7; TRBD2 matches 11 bases. V lost 5 bases to trimming and J lost 5 bases; unmatched junction nucleotides: 11. This CDR3 is 16 amino acids long. Germline CDR1 is SGHVS and CDR2 is FNYEAQ. The CDR3 reads CASSPGLAGPGNEQYF. The DNA for the CDR3 is TGTGCCAGCAGCCCCGGACTAGCGGGTCCCGGGAACGAGCAGTACTTC.

DNA for the CDR3: TGTGCCAGCAGCTTCGAGGGGGCGCGTGGCTACACCTTC. It encodes CASSFEGARGYTF. The chain couples TRBV11-2 to TRBJ1-2; TRBD1 agrees at 7 bases. V lost 3 bases, J lost 7 bases, and 5 bases stayed unmatched. The CDR3 has 13 residues. In germline, CDR1 is SGHAT, CDR2 FQNNGV.

V gene TRBV9 combines with J gene TRBJ1-4; the D gene is possibly TRBD1 (5 bases). Germline V gene lookup returns CDR1 SGDLS and CDR2 YYNGEE. The CDR3 has 14 amino acids. Trimming cost V 0 bases and J 8 bases, with 11 bases left between them. CDR3 residues: CASSVGQGMEKLFF. DNA of the CDR3: TGTGCCAGCAGCGTAGGGCAGGGAATGGAAAAACTGTTTTTT.

This clone was observed a handful of times. This CDR3 is CASSLFRFSYEQYF. Written as DNA, the CDR3 is TGTGCCAGCAGCTTATTCAGGTTCTCCTACGAGCAGTACTTC. The chain combines TRBV5-6 with TRBJ2-7; D is uncertain. Germline V CDR1 and CDR2: SGHDT, YYEEEE. There are 14 residues in the CDR3. V lost 2 bases and J 0 bases, leaving 9 bases between the germline ends.

This clone was seen a single time. The rearrangement uses TRBV7-3 and TRBJ2-1; 10 bases match TRBD2. The V and J ends lost 5 bases and 9 bases, in that order; junction bases with no gene match: 10. The length of the CDR3 is 15 residues. Germline CDR1 SGHTA, CDR2 FQGTGA. The DNA of the CDR3 is TGTGCCAGCAGCCGGCTAGCGGGGGCCAGGAGTGAGCAGTTCTTC. Translating gives CASSRLAGARSEQFF.

CDR3 amino acids: CASSPLRSSGNTIYF. CDR3 nucleotide sequence: TGTGCCAGCAGTCCTCTACGGAGCTCTGGAAACACCATATATTTT. The J gene is TRBJ1-3, the V gene TRBV6-5; D is undetermined. CDR1 and CDR2 from the germline V gene are MNHEY and SVGAGI. Trimming removed 5 bases from V and 0 bases from J, with 11 bases in between. CDR3 length equals 15 residues.

CDR3 protein: CASSSLRYTVRLNTGELFF. The CDR3 coding sequence is TGTGCCAGCAGCTCCCTTCGTTACACGGTCCGACTGAACACCGGGGAGCTGTTTTTT. The chain joins TRBV7-8 to TRBJ2-2; D not resolved. V dropped 4 bases and J dropped 1 base, with 22 bases sitting between them. This CDR3 has 19 residues. CDR1 SGHVS and CDR2 FQNEAQ come from the germline V gene. Together with reference TRBV7-8 and TRBJ2-2, the CDR3 gives the full variable domain: GAGVSQSPRYKVAKRGQDVALRCDPISGHVSLFWYQQALGQGPEFLTYFQNEAQLDKSGLPSDRFFAERPEGSVSTLKIQRTQQEDSAVYLCASSSLRYTVRLNTGELFFGEGSRLTVL.

The sample holds a few counts of this clone. The chain is built from TRBV9 and TRBJ1-3; unclear D gene. This CDR3 has 18 residues. V lost 3 bases and J lost 0, with 19 bases in between. Looked up from germline, CDR1 is SGDLS and CDR2 is YYNGEE. Written as DNA, the CDR3 is TGTGCCAGCAGCGACTCGGTACGGACTCCGAGCTCTGGAAACACCATATATTTT. Its translation is CASSDSVRTPSSGNTIYF.

The chain joins TRBV18 to TRBJ1-1; 7 bases match TRBD1. The CDR3 runs 14 residues. Per the germline V gene, CDR1 is KGHSH and CDR2 is LQKENI. The V gene end was trimmed by 3 bases and the J gene end by 5 bases; junction bases not matched to a gene: 6. The CDR3 here is CASSPGTGETEAFF. CDR3 nucleotides: TGTGCCAGCTCACCGGGCACAGGGGAGACTGAAGCTTTCTTT.

The chain links TRBV6-2 or TRBV6-3 to TRBJ2-5; tentative D call: TRBD1 (6 bases). The CDR3 loop spans 17 amino acids. CDR1 and CDR2 from the germline V gene are MNHEY and SVGEGT. Trimming cost V 0 bases and J 0 bases, with 14 bases left between them. CDR3 DNA: TGTGCCAGCAGTTACTCGGCCAGGGGACCGTACCAAGAGACCCAGTACTTC. This translates into CASSYSARGPYQETQYF.

This chain connects TRBV24-1 to TRBJ2-3; 7 bases are shared with TRBD2. CDR1 and CDR2 (germline): KGHDR, SFDVKD. This CDR3 is built from 17 residues. V trimming: 4 bases; J trimming: 0 bases; junction bases outside the gene matches: 9. The CDR3 nucleotides are TGTGCCACCAGTGAGGCTAGCGGTGACTCTAGCACAGATACGCAGTATTTT. This translates into CATSEASGDSSTDTQYF.

The V and J genes are TRBV18 and TRBJ1-4; no reliable D call. Trimming pared 0 bases from V and 7 bases from J, leaving 12 bases between. This CDR3 is 15 amino acids long. CDR1 is KGHSH and CDR2 is LQKENI in the germline V gene. The CDR3 sequence is CASSPPSGRGEKLFF. As DNA, the CDR3 is TGTGCCAGCTCACCACCGAGCGGGCGCGGTGAAAAACTGTTTTTT.